These 18 T cell receptor beta chains share one sample of origin, sequenced in a study of blood T cell repertoires in COVID-19. The protocol was immunoSEQ multiplex PCR, while the TCRdb copy is restricted to in-frame clones and leaves out a portion. The table lists 400,000 to 550,000 clones, roughly nine tenths of them singletons, with over 1.5% in the top ten. Sequencing was performed on PBMCs or T cells enriched from blood (not recorded which). All receptors come from a woman between 18 and 29 years old with acute COVID-19.

Turning to this clone: The same CDR3 can be traced to other DNA sequences in this sample. The chain is built from TRBV9 and TRBJ2-1, with 9 bases aligning to TRBD2. The CDR3 runs to 15 residues. CDR1 and CDR2 (germline): SGDLS, YYNGEE. Trimming took 2 bases from V and 3 from J; bases not matched to a gene: 3. CDR3 bases: TGTGCCAGCAGCGTGGGACTAGCTGACTACAATGAGCAGTTCTTC. It encodes CASSVGLADYNEQFF.

This chain links TRBV6-6 with TRBJ1-2, with TRBD1 matching over 9 bases. Germline CDR1 and CDR2: MNHNY and SVGAGI (reference sequence). The CDR3 totals 14 residues. V shed 6 bases and J 5 bases; nucleotides not matched to a gene: 7. CDR3 protein: CASRPAGQGYGYTF. CDR3 sequence (DNA): TGTGCCAGCAGGCCGGCGGGACAGGGATATGGCTACACCTTC.

The V gene is TRBV6-5, the J gene TRBJ1-4; maybe TRBD1 (5 bases). Trimming took off 5 bases at V and 7 bases at J, with 14 bases between the two ends. The CDR3 covers 14 residues. The germline CDR1 and CDR2 sequences are MNHEY and SVGAGI. CDR3 DNA sequence: TGTGCCAGCAGTCGGGGGGGATCGACTGAAAAACTGTTTTTT. The encoded protein is CASSRGGSTEKLFF.

This sequence joins TRBV24-1 and TRBJ2-5, with 11 bases matching TRBD2. J gave up 1 base and V 9 bases, and 3 bases lay outside the gene matches. Germline values: CDR1 KGHDR, CDR2 SFDVKD. This CDR3 comprises 14 residues. This chain's CDR3 is CATSSGGIQETQYF. The CDR3 bases are TGTGCCACCTCTAGCGGGGGGATCCAAGAGACCCAGTACTTC.

This clone has only a few counts. Written as DNA, the CDR3 is TGTGCCAGCAGCTTACTCGGCGCGGGGAGGGTCACAGATACGCAGTATTTT. It translates to CASSLLGAGRVTDTQYF. The chain is built from TRBV7-8 and TRBJ2-3; 7 bases match TRBD2. In germline, CDR1 is SGHVS, CDR2 FQNEAQ. The CDR3 sequence is 17 residues long. The ends lost 2 bases at V and 2 bases at J; junction bases unmatched: 10.

The chain employs TRBV5-5 and TRBJ1-5, with 7 positions matching TRBD1. V shed 4 bases and J 3 bases; nucleotides not matched to a gene: 7. This CDR3 has 15 residues. CDR1 SGHKS and CDR2 YYEKEE come from the germline V gene (reference sequence). CDR3 loop: CASSKGTANNQPQHF. As DNA, the CDR3 is TGTGCCAGCAGCAAAGGGACAGCGAACAATCAGCCCCAGCATTTT.

The V call is TRBV28, the J call TRBJ2-3; 11 positions match TRBD2. In germline, CDR1 is MDHEN, CDR2 SYDVKM. The CDR3 runs 15 residues. V lost 5 bases, J lost 8 bases, and 9 bases stayed unmatched. CDR3 nucleotides: TGTGCCAGCAGTCCCTGGGGTAGCGGGAGGGGTACGCAGTATTTT. As protein: CASSPWGSGRGTQYF.

In nucleotides, the CDR3 is TGTGCCAGCAGTCAGGATCCTACGAGGCAGTACTTC. Protein product: CASSQDPTRQYF. The rearrangement uses TRBV6-5 and TRBJ2-7; D not certain. Germline CDR1 MNHEY, CDR2 SVGAGI. The CDR3 loop spans 12 amino acids. V lost 5 bases to trimming and J lost 9 bases, with 14 bases between them.

This chain links TRBV9 with TRBJ1-3; maybe TRBD1 (6 bases). The CDR3 length is 15 residues. CDR1 and CDR2 from the germline V gene are SGDLS and YYNGEE. Trimming pared 7 bases from V and 4 bases from J, leaving 18 bases between. The CDR3: CASEPGQGSGNTIYF. The CDR3 DNA is TGTGCCAGCGAACCCGGTCAGGGGTCCGGAAACACCATATATTTT.

The CDR3 sequence is CAWTKTVAGELFF. The CDR3 DNA follows: TGTGCCTGGACCAAGACAGTGGCCGGGGAGCTGTTTTTT. V usage is TRBV30 and J usage is TRBJ2-2, with TRBD1 as a possible D gene (5 bases). This CDR3 has 13 residues. Germline V gene lookup returns CDR1 GTSNPN and CDR2 SVGIG (reference sequence). With 4 bases removed from V and 6 bases from J, the gap between germline ends came to 12 bases.

The chain couples TRBV6-4 to TRBJ1-5; D gene ambiguous. V dropped 11 bases and J dropped 1 base, with 15 bases sitting between them. The CDR3 consists of 14 residues. Germline assignment: CDR1 MRHNA and CDR2 SNTAGT. The CDR3 coding sequence is TGTGCCGCCTGGGAGGCACGGAGCAATCAGCCCCAGCATTTT. It yields the protein CAAWEARSNQPQHF.

A remark on this clone: The same CDR3 is also encoded by other DNA sequences in this sample. The chain carries TRBV2 and TRBJ1-1, with D maybe TRBD1 (6 bases). The length of the CDR3 is 13 residues. Germline V CDR1 and CDR2: SNHLY, FYNNEI. Trimming removed 4 bases at V and 1 base at J, with 7 bases between. CDR3 in amino acids: CASSADRNTEAFF. CDR3 DNA: TGTGCCAGCAGTGCGGACAGGAACACTGAAGCTTTCTTT.

The V gene is TRBV2, the J gene TRBJ1-1; D gene uncertain. Deletions cut 4 bases from V and 2 bases from J, with 8 bases between. There are 13 residues in the CDR3. CDR1 is SNHLY and CDR2 is FYNNEI in the germline V gene. CDR3 sequence: CASSVTSNTEAFF. DNA for the CDR3: TGTGCCAGCAGTGTTACTTCTAACACTGAAGCTTTCTTT.

This clone occurred once. V usage is TRBV29-1 and J usage is TRBJ2-7; 11 nucleotides agree with TRBD1. The CDR3 runs to 17 residues. CDR1 is SQVTM, CDR2 ANQGSEA, per germline. The V gene end was trimmed by 2 bases and the J gene end by 0 bases; junction bases not matched to a gene: 9. CDR3 amino acids: CSVEIRGTGGSSYEQYF. The CDR3 DNA follows: TGCAGCGTTGAAATTAGGGGGACAGGGGGAAGCTCCTACGAGCAGTACTTC.

The chain carries TRBV6-2 or TRBV6-3 and TRBJ2-1; 7 nucleotides line up with TRBD2. V shed 5 bases, J shed 9 bases, and the junction held 19 bases outside the gene matches. The germline V gene has CDR1 MNHEY and CDR2 SVGEGT. CDR3 length: 17 residues. The CDR3 sequence: CASSILGVTAGAGEQFF. CDR3 coding DNA: TGTGCCAGCAGTATACTCGGGGTAACGGCGGGAGCTGGTGAGCAGTTCTTC.

V usage is TRBV19 and J usage is TRBJ1-2; 8 bases map to TRBD1. CDR3 length: 16 residues. The V gene end was trimmed by 3 bases and the J gene end by 1 base; junction bases not matched to a gene: 7. Looked up from germline, CDR1 is LNHDA and CDR2 is SQIVND (reference sequence). Here the CDR3 reads CASSMTGDALNYGYTF. The CDR3 nucleotides read TGTGCCAGTAGTATGACAGGGGACGCCCTTAACTATGGCTACACCTTC.

This chain joins TRBV28 and TRBJ1-1; D is uncertain. Trimming stripped 7 bases from V and 6 bases from J, with 9 bases between. CDR3 length: 11 amino acids. Germline CDR1 MDHEN, CDR2 SYDVKM. In nucleotides, the CDR3 is TGTGCCAGCACCACCGAGTCTGAAGCTTTCTTT. This encodes CASTTESEAFF. Full variable domain (remainder filled in from reference TRBV28 and TRBJ1-1): DVKVTQSSRYLVKRTGEKVFLECVQDMDHENMFWYRQDPGLGLRLIYFSYDVKMKEKGDIPEGYSVSREKKERFSLILESASTNQTSMYLCASTTESEAFFGQGTRLTVV.

The CDR3 reads CASSLAGVGIEKLFF. The CDR3 nucleotides are TGCGCCAGCAGCCTAGCCGGGGTCGGGATTGAAAAACTGTTTTTT. The rearrangement uses TRBV5-1 and TRBJ1-4; D gene ambiguous. Trimming stripped 4 bases from V and 7 bases from J, with 17 bases between. Germline assignment: CDR1 SGHRS and CDR2 YFSETQ. The CDR3 is made up of 15 amino acids. The full variable domain, with the rest looked up from reference TRBV5-1 and TRBJ1-4, is KAGVTQTPRYLIKTRGQQVTLSCSPISGHRSVSWYQQTPGQGLQFLFEYFSETQRNKGNFPGRFSGRQFSNSRSEMNVSTLELGDSALYLCASSLAGVGIEKLFFGSGTQLSVL.